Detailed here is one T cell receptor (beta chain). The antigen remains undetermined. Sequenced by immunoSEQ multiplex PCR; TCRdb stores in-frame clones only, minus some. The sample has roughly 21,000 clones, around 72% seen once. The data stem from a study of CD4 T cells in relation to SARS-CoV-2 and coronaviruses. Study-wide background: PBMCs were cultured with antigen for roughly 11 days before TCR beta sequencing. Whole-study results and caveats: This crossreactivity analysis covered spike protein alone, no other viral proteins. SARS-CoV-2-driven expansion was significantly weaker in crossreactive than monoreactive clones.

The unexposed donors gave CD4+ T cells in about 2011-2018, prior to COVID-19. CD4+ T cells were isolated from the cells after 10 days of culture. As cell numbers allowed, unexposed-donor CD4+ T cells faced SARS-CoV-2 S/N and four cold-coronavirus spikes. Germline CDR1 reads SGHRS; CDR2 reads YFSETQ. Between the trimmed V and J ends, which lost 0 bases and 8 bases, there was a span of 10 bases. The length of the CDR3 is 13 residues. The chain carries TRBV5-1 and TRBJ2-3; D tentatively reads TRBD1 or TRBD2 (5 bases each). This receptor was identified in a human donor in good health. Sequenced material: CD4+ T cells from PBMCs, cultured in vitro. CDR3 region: CASSLEERGTQYF. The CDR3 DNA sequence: TGCGCCAGCAGCTTGGAGGAGAGGGGTACGCAGTATTTT.